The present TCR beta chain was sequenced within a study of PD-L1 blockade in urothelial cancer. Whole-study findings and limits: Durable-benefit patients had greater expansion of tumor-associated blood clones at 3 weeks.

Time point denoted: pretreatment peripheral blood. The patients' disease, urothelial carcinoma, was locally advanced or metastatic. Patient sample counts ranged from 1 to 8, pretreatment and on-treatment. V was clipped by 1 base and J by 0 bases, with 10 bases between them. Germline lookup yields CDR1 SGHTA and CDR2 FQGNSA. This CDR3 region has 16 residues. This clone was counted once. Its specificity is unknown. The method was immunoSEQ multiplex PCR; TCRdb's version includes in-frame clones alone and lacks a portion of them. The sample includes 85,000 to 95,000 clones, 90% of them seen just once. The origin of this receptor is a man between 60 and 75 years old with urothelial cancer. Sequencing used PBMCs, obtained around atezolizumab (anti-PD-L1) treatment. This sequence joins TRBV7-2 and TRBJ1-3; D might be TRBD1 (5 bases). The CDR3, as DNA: TGTGCCAGCAGCTTAGGCGACAGATACTCTGGAAACACCATATATTTT. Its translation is CASSLGDRYSGNTIYF. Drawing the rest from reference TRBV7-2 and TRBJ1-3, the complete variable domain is GAGVSQSPSNKVTEKGKDVELRCDPISGHTALYWYRQSLGQGLEFLIYFQGNSAPDKSGLPSDRFSAERTGGSVSTLTIQRTQQEDSAVYLCASSLGDRYSGNTIYFGEGSWLTVV.